The sequence of this TCR beta chain was determined in a study of blood T cell repertoires in COVID-19. The wider study: Sample material is recorded as cDNA or gDNA derived from T cells, B-cell-depleted T cells, or PBMCs.

V was pared by 3 bases and J by 0 bases, with 1 base of the junction left unmatched. The germline CDR1 and CDR2 sequences are LNHDA and SQIVND (reference sequence). The CDR3 runs to 15 residues. As handled by the study authors: For nucleated cells, counts were estimated from reference gene primer amplification. Only in-frame clones appear in the TCRdb table, and some are missing; sequencing was by immunoSEQ multiplex PCR. The V and J calls and clone size come from that table; D and trimming were worked out from the DNA. This sample has 200,000 to 250,000 clones, with around 83% found just once. The sample was peripheral blood. This receptor was obtained from a man aged 25 to 40 who had recovered from COVID-19. This chain uses TRBV19 with TRBJ2-7; TRBD1 matches at 11 bases. The CDR3 DNA sequence: TGTGCCAGTAGTATGGGACAGGGGGTCTCCTACGAGCAGTACTTC. Its translation is CASSMGQGVSYEQYF.